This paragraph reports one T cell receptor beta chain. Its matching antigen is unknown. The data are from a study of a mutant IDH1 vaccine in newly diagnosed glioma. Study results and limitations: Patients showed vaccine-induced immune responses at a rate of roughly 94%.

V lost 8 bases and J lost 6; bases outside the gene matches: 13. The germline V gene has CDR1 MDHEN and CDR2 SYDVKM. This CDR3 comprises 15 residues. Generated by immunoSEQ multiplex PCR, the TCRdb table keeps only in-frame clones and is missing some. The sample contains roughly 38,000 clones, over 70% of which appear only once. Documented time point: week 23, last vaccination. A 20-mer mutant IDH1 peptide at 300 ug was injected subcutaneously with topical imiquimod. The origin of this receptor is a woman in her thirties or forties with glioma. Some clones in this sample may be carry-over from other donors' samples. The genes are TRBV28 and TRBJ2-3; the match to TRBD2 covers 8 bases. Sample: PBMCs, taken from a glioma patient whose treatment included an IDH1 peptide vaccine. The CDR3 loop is CASGERELIPDTQYF. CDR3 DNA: TGTGCCAGCGGGGAGCGGGAGCTTATCCCCGATACGCAGTATTTT.